The 15 T cell receptor beta chains below all came from one sample that was sequenced in a study of blood T cell repertoires in COVID-19. Sequencing used immunoSEQ multiplex PCR; TCRdb keeps in-frame clones, though not all of them. The sample includes under 200,000 clones, 80% to 95% of them seen just once. Input material: peripheral blood. Receptor source: a man in his fifties with acute or convalescent COVID-19.

V and J are TRBV5-1 and TRBJ2-7; D is possibly TRBD2 (6 bases). Germline assignment: CDR1 SGHRS and CDR2 YFSETQ. Trimming shortened V by 0 bases and J by 3 bases, and 13 bases separated the two germline ends. This CDR3 comprises 15 residues. CDR3 protein: CASSLVVAAIYEQYF. The DNA for the CDR3 is TGCGCCAGCAGCTTGGTCGTAGCGGCAATCTACGAGCAGTACTTC.

V usage is TRBV28 and J usage is TRBJ1-1; the D is unclear. The V and J ends lost 2 bases and 0 bases respectively, with 4 bases between them. CDR1 is MDHEN, CDR2 SYDVKM, per germline. The CDR3 contains 13 residues. The CDR3 nucleotides are TGTGCCAGCAGTTTAGTCTTGAACACTGAAGCTTTCTTT. Its translation: CASSLVLNTEAFF.

The J gene is TRBJ2-3, the V gene TRBV30; TRBD2 matches at 8 bases. Germline V gene lookup returns CDR1 GTSNPN and CDR2 SVGIG (reference sequence). The CDR3 covers 15 residues. V lost 0 bases and J lost 1; bases outside the gene matches: 3. In DNA, the CDR3 is TGTGCCTGGAGTGTAGGTAGCGGGGGCACAGATACGCAGTATTTT. It encodes CAWSVGSGGTDTQYF. The full variable domain, with the rest looked up from reference TRBV30 and TRBJ2-3, is SQTIHQWPATLVQPVGSPLSLECTVEGTSNPNLYWYRQAAGRGLQLLFYSVGIGQISSEVPQNLSASRPQDRQFILSSKKLLLSDSGFYLCAWSVGSGGTDTQYFGPGTRLTVL.

The chain uses TRBV7-2 and TRBJ2-7; maybe TRBD2 (5 bases). V shed 5 bases and J shed 2 bases, with 13 bases lying between them. This CDR3 region has 14 residues. The germline gives CDR1 SGHTA, CDR2 FQGNSA. The CDR3: CASSPRGETYEQYF. In DNA form, the CDR3 reads TGTGCCAGCAGCCCCCGTGGGGAGACCTACGAGCAGTACTTC. Combining the CDR3 with reference TRBV7-2 and TRBJ2-7 gives the whole variable domain GAGVSQSPSNKVTEKGKDVELRCDPISGHTALYWYRQSLGQGLEFLIYFQGNSAPDKSGLPSDRFSAERTGGSVSTLTIQRTQQEDSAVYLCASSPRGETYEQYFGPGTRLTVT.

The V call is TRBV19, the J call TRBJ1-3, with 7 bases fitting TRBD1. The V segment lost 5 bases and the J segment 1 base; nucleotides outside the gene matches: 2. This CDR3 region has 14 residues. Germline loops: CDR1 LNHDA, CDR2 SQIVND (reference sequence). CDR3 sequence (DNA): TGTGCCAGTAGTCTACAGGGGTCTGGAAACACCATATATTTT. Its translation: CASSLQGSGNTIYF.

CDR3 nucleotides: TGCGCCAGCAGCTTGGGGGGGACTAGCGGGAGGCCTAATGAGCAGTTCTTC. Encoded protein: CASSLGGTSGRPNEQFF. The rearrangement links TRBV5-1 to TRBJ2-1; 15 bases align to TRBD2. V trimming: 0 bases; J trimming: 7 bases; junction bases outside the gene matches: 5. There are 17 residues in the CDR3. The germline V gene encodes CDR1 SGHRS and CDR2 YFSETQ.

The rearrangement links TRBV2 to TRBJ2-3; D perhaps matches TRBD2 (6 bases). From germline, CDR1 is SNHLY and CDR2 FYNNEI. The CDR3 spans 16 residues. Trimming stripped 0 bases from V and 5 bases from J, with 15 bases between. DNA of the CDR3: TGTGCCAGCAGTGAAGCGGCGACTAGGATAGGAGATACGCAGTATTTT. Translating gives CASSEAATRIGDTQYF.

The chain has TRBV10-3 and TRBJ1-1, with D perhaps TRBD1 (5 bases). Per germline, CDR1 ENHRY and CDR2 SYGVKD. The CDR3 has 14 residues. V gave up 0 bases and J gave up 1 base, with 6 bases separating them. CDR3: CAISESQGNTEAFF. CDR3 coding DNA: TGTGCCATCAGTGAGTCTCAGGGGAACACTGAAGCTTTCTTT.

Points on this clone: The sample holds other DNA sequences that translate to the same CDR3. The chain carries TRBV7-2 and TRBJ1-5, with 7 bases that match TRBD1. CDR3 length: 14 residues. V was pared by 5 bases and J by 5 bases, with 6 bases of the junction left unmatched. Germline loops: CDR1 SGHTA, CDR2 FQGNSA. In nucleotides, the CDR3 is TGTGCCAGCAGCCTGCGACAGGGCGATCAGCCCCAGCATTTT. Translated: CASSLRQGDQPQHF.

The genes are TRBV6-6 and TRBJ2-3; D unresolved. V was shortened by 6 bases and J by 5 bases, with 12 bases between the two germline ends. Germline CDR1 reads MNHNY; CDR2 reads SVGAGI (reference sequence). The CDR3 contains 13 residues. The CDR3 DNA is TGTGCCAGCAGGCGGAATACCCAAGATACGCAGTATTTT. This gives the protein CASRRNTQDTQYF.

The chain carries TRBV7-9 and TRBJ2-1, with TRBD2 identical over 8 bases. CDR3 size: 16 residues. V lost 3 bases, J lost 9 bases, and 13 bases stayed unmatched. The germline V gene encodes CDR1 SEHNR and CDR2 FQNEAQ (reference sequence). The CDR3 DNA sequence: TGTGCCAGCAGCTTTTCCGGGACTAGTCGCGACAGTGAGCAGTTCTTC. Its protein product is CASSFSGTSRDSEQFF.

The chain recombines TRBV19 with TRBJ1-5, with D possibly TRBD1 on 6 matching bases. CDR3 length: 13 residues. Trimming cost V 8 bases and J 5 bases, with 13 bases left between them. Germline-derived CDR1 and CDR2 are LNHDA and SQIVND (reference sequence). The DNA of the CDR3 is TGTGCCAGTGCTCAGGGGCCGGATCAGCCCCAGCATTTT. Translated, it gives CASAQGPDQPQHF.

The rearrangement uses TRBV6-2 or TRBV6-3 and TRBJ1-2; a possible D gene is TRBD1 (6 bases). CDR3 length: 11 amino acids. Germline loops: CDR1 MNHEY, CDR2 SVGEGT. Trimming shortened V by 4 bases and J by 7 bases, and 7 bases separated the two germline ends. Written as DNA, the CDR3 is TGTGCCAGCAGTTCAGGGGTTGGCTACACCTTC. Residues: CASSSGVGYTF.

This chain links TRBV28 with TRBJ1-4; D not resolved. The CDR3 covers 14 residues. The V end was cut by 6 bases, the J end by 0 bases, with 8 bases between. Germline assignment: CDR1 MDHEN and CDR2 SYDVKM. CDR3 in amino acids: CASSFTATNEKLFF. The CDR3 DNA follows: TGTGCCAGCAGCTTCACGGCAACTAATGAAAAACTGTTTTTT.

The CDR3 DNA follows: TGCGCCAGCAGCCGTGGAGGGACGCCCACAGATACGCAGTATTTT. Protein: CASSRGGTPTDTQYF. The rearrangement uses TRBV4-1 and TRBJ2-3; tentatively, D is TRBD2 (6 bases). Looked up from germline, CDR1 is MGHRA and CDR2 is YSYEKL. The CDR3 contains 15 residues. The germline V and J ends were trimmed by 4 bases and 2 bases, with 13 bases remaining between them.